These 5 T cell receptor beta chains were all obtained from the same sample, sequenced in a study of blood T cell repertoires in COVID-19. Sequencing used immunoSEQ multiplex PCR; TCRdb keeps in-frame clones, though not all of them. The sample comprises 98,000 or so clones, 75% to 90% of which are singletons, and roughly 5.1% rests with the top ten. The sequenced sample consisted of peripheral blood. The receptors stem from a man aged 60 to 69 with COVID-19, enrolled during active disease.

The chain's CDR3 is CASSDAGNTGELFF. The CDR3 coding sequence is TGTGCCAGCAGTGATGCGGGAAACACCGGGGAGCTGTTTTTT. This chain uses TRBV2 with TRBJ2-2, with D possibly TRBD2 on 6 matching bases. CDR1 and CDR2 (germline): SNHLY, FYNNEI. This CDR3 is 14 amino acids long. V dropped 3 bases and J dropped 2 bases, with 7 bases sitting between them.

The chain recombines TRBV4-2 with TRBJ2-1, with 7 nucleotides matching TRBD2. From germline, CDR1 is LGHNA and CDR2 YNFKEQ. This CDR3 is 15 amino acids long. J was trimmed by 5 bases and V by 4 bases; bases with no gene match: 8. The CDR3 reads CASSRSPGGDNEQFF. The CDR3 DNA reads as TGTGCCAGCAGCCGAAGTCCGGGAGGCGACAATGAGCAGTTCTTC.

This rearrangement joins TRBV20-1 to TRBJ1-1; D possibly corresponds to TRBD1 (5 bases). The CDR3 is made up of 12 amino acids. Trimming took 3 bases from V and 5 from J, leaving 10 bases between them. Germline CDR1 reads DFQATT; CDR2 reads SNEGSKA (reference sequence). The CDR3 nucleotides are TGCAGTGCTAGTGGGGCGTTGACTGAAGCTTTCTTT. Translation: CSASGALTEAFF.

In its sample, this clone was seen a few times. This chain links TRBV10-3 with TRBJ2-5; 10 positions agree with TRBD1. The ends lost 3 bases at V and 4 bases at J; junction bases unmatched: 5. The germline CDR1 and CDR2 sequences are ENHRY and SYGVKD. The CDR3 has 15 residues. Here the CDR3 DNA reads TGTGCCATCAGTGACCCTGGACAGGGGGGAGAGACCCAGTACTTC. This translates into CAISDPGQGGETQYF.

The CDR3 protein is CSVEDRDRDYGYTF. In DNA form, the CDR3 reads TGCAGCGTTGAAGACCGGGACAGAGACTATGGCTACACCTTC. The rearrangement links TRBV29-1 to TRBJ1-2; 7 nucleotides line up with TRBD1. V shed 0 bases, J shed 3 bases, and the junction held 4 bases outside the gene matches. The CDR3 length is 14 residues. Germline CDR1 SQVTM, CDR2 ANQGSEA.